Shown below are 12 T cell receptor beta chains from a single sample sequenced in a study of blood T cell repertoires in COVID-19. Assay: immunoSEQ multiplex PCR; the TCRdb copy retains only in-frame clones and omits some. The sample includes 150,000 or so clones, about 79% of them seen just once. The sample consisted of peripheral blood. These receptors were collected from a woman aged 55 to 70 with acute or convalescent COVID-19.

J is TRBJ1-2 and V is TRBV19; maybe TRBD1 (5 bases). The CDR3 totals 14 residues. Per germline, CDR1 LNHDA and CDR2 SQIVND (reference sequence). Trimming left V 2 bases short and J 3 bases short, with 10 bases between. The CDR3 DNA sequence: TGTGCCAGTAGTATAAATCAGGGCCACTATGGCTACACCTTC. Its protein product is CASSINQGHYGYTF.

The chain recombines TRBV2 with TRBJ1-2, with D unclear. Germline values: CDR1 SNHLY, CDR2 FYNNEI. The CDR3 sequence is 12 residues long. V lost 2 bases and J lost 5, with 6 bases in between. The CDR3 is CASSEPQYGYTF. The CDR3 region has the DNA TGTGCCAGCAGTGAACCCCAGTATGGCTACACCTTC.

This clone showed up just a few times. The genes are TRBV5-4 and TRBJ2-5; TRBD2 matches 9 bases. V dropped 4 bases and J dropped 9; count of bases not matched to a gene: 16. This CDR3 is 16 amino acids long. Germline CDR1 is SGHNT and CDR2 is YYREEE (reference sequence). The CDR3: CASSPRGGGDNAAQYF. The CDR3 nucleotides read TGTGCCAGCAGCCCGCGCGGCGGGGGGGACAATGCGGCCCAGTACTTC.

The chain recombines TRBV5-1 with TRBJ2-7; D is perhaps TRBD1 (5 bases). Germline V gene data show CDR1 as SGHRS and CDR2 as YFSETQ. Between the trimmed V and J ends, which lost 1 base and 2 bases, there was a span of 10 bases. This CDR3 contains 14 residues. Written as DNA, the CDR3 is TGCGCCAGCAGCTTGCGCCAGGGAACCTACGAGCAGTACTTC. Protein: CASSLRQGTYEQYF.

V is TRBV7-9 and J is TRBJ1-2; D may be TRBD1 (5 bases). Trimming cost V 4 bases and J 2 bases, with 17 bases left between them. Germline V CDR1 and CDR2: SEHNR, FQNEAQ (reference sequence). The CDR3 loop spans 16 amino acids. The CDR3 DNA follows: TGTGCCAGCAGCTCGGCAACAAGGGGCCTGAACTATGGCTACACCTTC. Protein sequence: CASSSATRGLNYGYTF.

The chain carries TRBV7-9 and TRBJ2-7; 13 bases agree with TRBD2. The CDR3 has 15 residues. With V trimmed by 5 bases and J by 3 bases, 4 bases remained unmatched. The germline V gene has CDR1 SEHNR and CDR2 FQNEAQ (reference sequence). As DNA, the CDR3 is TGTGCCAGCAGCCCGGGGACTAGCGGGGACTACGAGCAGTACTTC. Its protein is CASSPGTSGDYEQYF. The full variable domain, in which reference TRBV7-9 and TRBJ2-7 provide the parts outside the CDR3, is DTGVSQNPRHKITKRGQNVTFRCDPISEHNRLYWYRQTLGQGPEFLTYFQNEAQLEKSRLLSDRFSAERPKGSFSTLEIQRTEQGDSAMYLCASSPGTSGDYEQYFGPGTRLTVT.

This sequence joins TRBV5-1 and TRBJ2-1; possible D gene TRBD2, 6 bases. The V gene lost 0 bases and the J gene lost 3 bases, with 10 bases spanning the gap. This CDR3 has 15 amino acids. CDR1 is SGHRS, CDR2 YFSETQ, per germline. The CDR3 loop is CASSLDPGGYNEQFF. CDR3 nucleotides: TGCGCCAGCAGCTTGGACCCCGGGGGCTACAATGAGCAGTTCTTC.

The J gene is TRBJ2-5, the V gene TRBV7-9; TRBD1 matches at 9 bases. CDR3 length: 15 amino acids. With V trimmed by 5 bases and J by 5 bases, 9 bases remained unmatched. In germline, CDR1 is SEHNR, CDR2 FQNEAQ (reference sequence). CDR3 nucleotide sequence: TGTGCCAGCAGCAAAGCGCGACAGGGGGGCGAGACCCAGTACTTC. Translating it yields CASSKARQGGETQYF.

The CDR3 DNA is TGTGCCAGTAGTATTGGACGACAGGGGGCCTACACTGAAGCTTTCTTT. Translated, it gives CASSIGRQGAYTEAFF. V usage is TRBV19 and J usage is TRBJ1-1; TRBD1 matches at 10 bases. Germline V gene sequence: CDR1 LNHDA, CDR2 SQIVND (reference sequence). After removal of 3 bases from V and 3 bases from J, the junction contained 7 bases not matched to a gene. This CDR3 has 16 residues.

This chain connects TRBV28 to TRBJ2-1; 11 bases map to TRBD1. Unmatched junction bases numbered 8, after V lost 6 bases and J lost 7 bases. Germline CDR1 and CDR2: MDHEN and SYDVKM. This CDR3 comprises 15 residues. The CDR3 DNA is TGTGCCAGCAGCCTGGGGGACAGGGGGGGAAATGAGCAGTTCTTC. It specifies CASSLGDRGGNEQFF.

The V call is TRBV20-1, the J call TRBJ1-5, with unresolved D. The V end lost 3 bases, the J end lost 4 bases, and 10 bases lay between the germline ends. This CDR3 comprises 13 residues. CDR1 is DFQATT and CDR2 is SNEGSKA in the germline V gene (reference sequence). The CDR3 DNA follows: TGCAGTGCTAGTGGATACAGAAATCAGCCCCAGCATTTT. This codes for CSASGYRNQPQHF.

The V call is TRBV5-1, the J call TRBJ1-1, with TRBD1 identical over 7 bases. Looked up from germline, CDR1 is SGHRS and CDR2 is YFSETQ. J was trimmed by 6 bases and V by 4 bases; bases with no gene match: 9. CDR3 length: 14 amino acids. The CDR3 protein is CASSDPGQPSEAFF. CDR3 sequence (DNA): TGCGCCAGCAGCGACCCGGGACAGCCATCTGAAGCTTTCTTT.